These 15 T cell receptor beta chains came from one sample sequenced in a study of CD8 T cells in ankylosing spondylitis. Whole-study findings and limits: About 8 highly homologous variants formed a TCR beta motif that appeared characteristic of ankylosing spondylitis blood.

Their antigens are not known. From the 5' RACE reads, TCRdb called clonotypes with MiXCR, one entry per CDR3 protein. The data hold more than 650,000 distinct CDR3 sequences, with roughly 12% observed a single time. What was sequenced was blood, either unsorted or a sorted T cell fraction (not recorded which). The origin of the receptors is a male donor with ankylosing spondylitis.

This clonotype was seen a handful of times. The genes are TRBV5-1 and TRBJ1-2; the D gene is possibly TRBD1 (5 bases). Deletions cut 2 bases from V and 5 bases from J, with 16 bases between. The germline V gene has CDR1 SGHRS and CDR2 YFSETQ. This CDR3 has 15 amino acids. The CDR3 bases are TGCGCCAGCAGCTTTGGGAAGGGGCCAATATATGGCTACACCTTC. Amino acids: CASSFGKGPIYGYTF. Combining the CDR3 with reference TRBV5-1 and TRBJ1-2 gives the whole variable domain KAGVTQTPRYLIKTRGQQVTLSCSPISGHRSVSWYQQTPGQGLQFLFEYFSETQRNKGNFPGRFSGRQFSNSRSEMNVSTLELGDSALYLCASSFGKGPIYGYTFGSGTRLTVV.

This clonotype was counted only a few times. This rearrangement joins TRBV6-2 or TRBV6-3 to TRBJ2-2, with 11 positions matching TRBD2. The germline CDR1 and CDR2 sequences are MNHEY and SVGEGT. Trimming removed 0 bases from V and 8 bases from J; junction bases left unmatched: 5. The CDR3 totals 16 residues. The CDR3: CASSYSTSGSLGELFF. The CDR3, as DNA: TGTGCCAGCAGTTACTCTACTAGCGGGAGTCTTGGGGAGCTGTTTTTT.

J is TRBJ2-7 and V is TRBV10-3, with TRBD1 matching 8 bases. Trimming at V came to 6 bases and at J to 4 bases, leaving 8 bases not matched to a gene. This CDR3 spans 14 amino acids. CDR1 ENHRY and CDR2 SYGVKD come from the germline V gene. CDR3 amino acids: CAISSGQDAYEQYF. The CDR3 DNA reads TGTGCCATCAGCTCGGGACAGGACGCTTACGAGCAGTACTTC.

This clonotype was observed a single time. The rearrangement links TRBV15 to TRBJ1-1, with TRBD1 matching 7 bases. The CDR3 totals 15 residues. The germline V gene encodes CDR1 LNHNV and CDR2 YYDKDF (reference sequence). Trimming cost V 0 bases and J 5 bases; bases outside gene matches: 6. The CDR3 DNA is TGTGCCACCAGCAGAGACAGGGGGTATGCGACTGAAGCTTTCTTT. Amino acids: CATSRDRGYATEAFF.

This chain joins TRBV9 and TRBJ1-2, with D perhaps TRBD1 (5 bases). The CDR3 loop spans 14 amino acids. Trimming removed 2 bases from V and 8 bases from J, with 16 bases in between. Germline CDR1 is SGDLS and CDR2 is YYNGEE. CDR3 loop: CASSVTRAQGGYTF. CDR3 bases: TGTGCCAGCAGCGTCACCAGGGCCCAGGGAGGCTACACCTTC.

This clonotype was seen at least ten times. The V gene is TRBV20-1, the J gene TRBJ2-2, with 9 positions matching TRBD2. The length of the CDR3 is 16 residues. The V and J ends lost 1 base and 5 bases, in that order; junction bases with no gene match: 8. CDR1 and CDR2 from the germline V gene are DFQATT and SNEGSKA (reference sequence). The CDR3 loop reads CSARVAGALRTGELFF. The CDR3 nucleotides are TGCAGTGCTAGAGTAGCGGGGGCCCTGAGAACCGGGGAGCTGTTTTTT.

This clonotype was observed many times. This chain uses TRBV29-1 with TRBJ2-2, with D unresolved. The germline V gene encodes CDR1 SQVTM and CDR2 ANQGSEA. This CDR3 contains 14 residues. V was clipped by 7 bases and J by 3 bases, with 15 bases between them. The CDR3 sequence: CSAMLEEDTGELFF. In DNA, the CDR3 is TGCAGCGCCATGCTTGAAGAGGACACCGGGGAGCTGTTTTTT.

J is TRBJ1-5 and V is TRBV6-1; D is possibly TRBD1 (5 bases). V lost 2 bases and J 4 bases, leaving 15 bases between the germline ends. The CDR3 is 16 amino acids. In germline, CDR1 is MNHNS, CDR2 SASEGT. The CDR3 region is CASSENLRGQNQPQHF. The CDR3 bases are TGTGCCAGCAGTGAAAATCTCCGGGGCCAAAATCAGCCCCAGCATTTT.

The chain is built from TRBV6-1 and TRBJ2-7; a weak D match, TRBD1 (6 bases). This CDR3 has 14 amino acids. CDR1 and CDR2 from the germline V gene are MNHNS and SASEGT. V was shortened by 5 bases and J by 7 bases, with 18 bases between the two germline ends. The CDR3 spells CASSIIGTPGEQYF. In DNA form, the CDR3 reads TGTGCCAGCAGTATAATAGGGACACCCGGGGAGCAGTACTTC.

The CDR3 is CATSDFWGSTDTQYF. The CDR3 DNA reads as TGTGCCACCAGTGATTTCTGGGGCAGCACAGATACGCAGTATTTT. V and J are TRBV24-1 and TRBJ2-3; maybe TRBD1 (5 bases). CDR1 and CDR2 (germline): KGHDR, SFDVKD. The V gene lost 1 base and the J gene lost 0 bases, with 7 bases spanning the gap. The CDR3 is made up of 15 amino acids.

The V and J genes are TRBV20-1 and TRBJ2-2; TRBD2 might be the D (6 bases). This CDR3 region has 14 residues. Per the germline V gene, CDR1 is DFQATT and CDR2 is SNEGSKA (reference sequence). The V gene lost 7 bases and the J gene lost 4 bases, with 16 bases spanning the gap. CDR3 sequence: CSGSYGGGTGELFF. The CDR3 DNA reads TGCAGTGGATCGTACGGGGGTGGCACCGGGGAGCTGTTTTTT.

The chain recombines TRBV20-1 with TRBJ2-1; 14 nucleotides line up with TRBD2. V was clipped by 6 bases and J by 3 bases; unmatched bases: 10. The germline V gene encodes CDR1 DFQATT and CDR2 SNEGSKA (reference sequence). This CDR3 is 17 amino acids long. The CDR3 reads CSARLAGGPSFYNEQFF. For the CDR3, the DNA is TGCAGTGCCAGACTAGCGGGAGGGCCGAGTTTCTACAATGAGCAGTTCTTC.

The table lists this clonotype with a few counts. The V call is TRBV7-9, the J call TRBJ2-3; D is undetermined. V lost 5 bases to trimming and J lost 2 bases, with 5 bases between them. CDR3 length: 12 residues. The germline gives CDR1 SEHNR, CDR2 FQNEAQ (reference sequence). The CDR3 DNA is TGTGCCAGCAGCGCTGTCACAGATACGCAGTATTTT. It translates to CASSAVTDTQYF. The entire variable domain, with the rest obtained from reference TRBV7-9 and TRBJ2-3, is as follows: DTGVSQNPRHKITKRGQNVTFRCDPISEHNRLYWYRQTLGQGPEFLTYFQNEAQLEKSRLLSDRFSAERPKGSFSTLEIQRTEQGDSAMYLCASSAVTDTQYFGPGTRLTVL.

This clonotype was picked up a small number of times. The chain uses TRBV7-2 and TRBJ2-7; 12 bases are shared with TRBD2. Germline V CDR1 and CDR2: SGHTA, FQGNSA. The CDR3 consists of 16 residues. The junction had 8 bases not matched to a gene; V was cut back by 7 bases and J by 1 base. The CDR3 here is CASTPTSGSFSYEQYF. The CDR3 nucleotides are TGTGCCAGCACCCCGACTAGCGGGAGCTTTTCCTACGAGCAGTACTTC.

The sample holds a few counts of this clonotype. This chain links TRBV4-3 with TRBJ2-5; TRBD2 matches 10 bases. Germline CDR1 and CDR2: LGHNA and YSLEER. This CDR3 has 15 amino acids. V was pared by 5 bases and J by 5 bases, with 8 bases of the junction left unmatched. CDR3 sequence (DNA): TGCGCCAGCAGCGTGACCGGGACTAGCGACGAGACCCAGTACTTC. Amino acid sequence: CASSVTGTSDETQYF.